What follows are 3 T cell receptor beta chains derived from one specimen sequenced in a study of CD4+ T cells in melanoma. Profiling relied on immunoSEQ multiplex PCR, and the TCRdb table lists in-frame clones only, not all of them. The sample holds some 110,000 clones, about 90% seen once. Sequenced sample: peripheral blood. The source is a human donor with melanoma.

This chain connects TRBV11-2 to TRBJ2-1, with a weak D call TRBD2 (7 bases). In germline, CDR1 is SGHAT, CDR2 FQNNGV. V was shortened by 4 bases and J by 10 bases, with 8 bases between the two germline ends. This CDR3 region has 11 residues. The CDR3 DNA follows: TGTGCCAGCAGCTCGGGGGGCGAGCAGTTCTTC. Its translation: CASSSGGEQFF.

V and J are TRBV19 and TRBJ2-1, with 9 nucleotides matching TRBD2. From germline, CDR1 is LNHDA and CDR2 SQIVND (reference sequence). V shed 3 bases, J shed 9 bases, and the junction held 9 bases outside the gene matches. The CDR3 is made up of 15 amino acids. The CDR3 nucleotides are TGTGCCAGTAGTATTCTATCGCGGGAGGGCAGTGAGCAGTTCTTC. It yields the protein CASSILSREGSEQFF.

This sequence joins TRBV28 and TRBJ1-4; the match to TRBD1 covers 10 bases. The germline V gene encodes CDR1 MDHEN and CDR2 SYDVKM. With 4 bases clipped from V and 5 bases from J, the junction kept 7 bases outside the gene matches. This CDR3 has 16 amino acids. DNA for the CDR3: TGTGCCAGCAGTTCGCCCGGGACAGGGGAAAATGAAAAACTGTTTTTT. It codes for CASSSPGTGENEKLFF. Full variable domain (missing parts from reference TRBV28 and TRBJ1-4): DVKVTQSSRYLVKRTGEKVFLECVQDMDHENMFWYRQDPGLGLRLIYFSYDVKMKEKGDIPEGYSVSREKKERFSLILESASTNQTSMYLCASSSPGTGENEKLFFGSGTQLSVL.